The 5 T cell receptor beta chains in this list originate from one sample, sequenced in a study of spatial heterogeneity in lung cancer (dated by TCRdb to about 2019). Libraries came from 5' RACE. Data came from a NextSeq 500. Using fastp trimming at Q25 and MiXCR clonotype assembly, TCRdb reanalyzed the public sequencing data and kept in-frame beta chains. A single entry per CDR3 protein holds the most common genes and DNA from its merged rows. A total of 25,000 to 30,000 distinct CDR3 sequences appear in this sample, 5.5% to 7% of them only once. The top ten constitute 22% of the sample. The sample's time point label is to be understood as: blood at routine non-recurrence follow-up after resection. TCR sequencing used whole RNA extracted from tumor and nontumor lung tissue, or from cryopreserved PBMC samples, without cell sorting. The sample here was PBMCs, taken at follow-up. These receptors all stem from a male donor with early-stage non-small cell lung cancer.

The CDR3 region has the DNA TGTGCCGGCGGAGCGGGAGGGCGAGACTACAATGAGCAGTTCTTC. This sequence encodes CAGGAGGRDYNEQFF. This sequence joins TRBV7-2 and TRBJ2-1; 10 bases align to TRBD2. CDR1 and CDR2 from the germline V gene are SGHTA and FQGNSA. There are 15 residues in the CDR3. V dropped 11 bases and J dropped 3; count of bases not matched to a gene: 10.

This clonotype is termed medium-sized. V gene TRBV29-1 combines with J gene TRBJ2-5; D is undetermined. V shed 4 bases and J shed 2 bases, with 17 bases lying between them. Germline loops: CDR1 SQVTM, CDR2 ANQGSEA. This CDR3 comprises 15 residues. This chain's CDR3 is CSVGYLGSFQETQYF. CDR3 nucleotides: TGCAGCGTTGGATATTTGGGATCCTTTCAAGAGACCCAGTACTTC.

The chain combines TRBV3-1 with TRBJ2-5; the D gene is possibly TRBD2 (6 bases). V lost 4 bases and J 5 bases, leaving 17 bases between the germline ends. This CDR3 is 15 amino acids long. CDR1 is LGHDT and CDR2 is YNNKEL in the germline V gene (reference sequence). CDR3 amino acids: CASSPTAGTQETQYF. The CDR3 DNA sequence: TGTGCCAGCAGCCCTACTGCGGGGACCCAGGAGACCCAGTACTTC.

This clonotype was recorded at least ten times. V and J are TRBV29-1 and TRBJ2-3; 7 nucleotides align to TRBD1. The CDR3 has 16 amino acids. Trimming at V came to 5 bases and at J to 5 bases, leaving 16 bases not matched to a gene. Germline loops: CDR1 SQVTM, CDR2 ANQGSEA. The CDR3 nucleotides read TGCAGCGTTTCCGGGGAAAGAACAGGGGTGGTAGATACGCAGTATTTT. Protein sequence: CSVSGERTGVVDTQYF.

This clonotype was picked up many times. This chain connects TRBV7-8 to TRBJ1-5, with D possibly TRBD1 on 6 matching bases. The CDR3 consists of 15 residues. Looked up from germline, CDR1 is SGHVS and CDR2 is FQNEAQ. Trimming cost V 1 base and J 5 bases, with 12 bases left between them. The CDR3 nucleotides are TGTGCCAGCAGCTTAGTTCAGGGGCCTGATCAGCCCCAGCATTTT. Translating gives CASSLVQGPDQPQHF.